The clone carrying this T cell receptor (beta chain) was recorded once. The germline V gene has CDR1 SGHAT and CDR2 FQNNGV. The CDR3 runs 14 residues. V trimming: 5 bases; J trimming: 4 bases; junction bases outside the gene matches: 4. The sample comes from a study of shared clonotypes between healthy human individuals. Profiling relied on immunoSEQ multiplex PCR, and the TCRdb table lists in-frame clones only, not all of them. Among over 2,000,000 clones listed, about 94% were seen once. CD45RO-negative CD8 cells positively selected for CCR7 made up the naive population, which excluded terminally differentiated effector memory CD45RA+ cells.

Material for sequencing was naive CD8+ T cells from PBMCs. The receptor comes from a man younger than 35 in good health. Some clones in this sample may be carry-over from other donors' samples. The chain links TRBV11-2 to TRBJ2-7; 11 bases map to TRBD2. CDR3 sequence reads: CASSASSGGYEQYF. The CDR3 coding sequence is TGTGCCAGCAGCGCTTCTAGCGGGGGGTACGAGCAGTACTTC.